This entry features one T cell receptor (beta chain) sequence. As yet, its antigen is unknown. Trimming shortened V by 3 bases and J by 6 bases, and 18 bases separated the two germline ends. The CDR3 spans 15 residues. The germline CDR1 and CDR2 sequences are SGHTA and FQGNSA. Each donor's status was that of a healthy bone marrow donor. This sample was included in a study of cytomegalovirus exposure and HLA in healthy donors. Points from the study as a whole: An analysis was carried out later, and it reportedly showed fewer N-insertions in an Asian-associated ancestry cluster than the approximately 670-donor mean. Later, an analysis found that common viral pathogens appeared to be linked with several of the most significant clusters.

Researchers ran the PCR with 60 Vbeta and 13 Jbeta primers. Only in-frame clones appear in the TCRdb table, and some are missing; sequencing was by immunoSEQ multiplex PCR. The sample gives 100,000 or so clones, about 73% of which show up once; 3.5% to 5.5% is in the top ten. The chain is built from TRBV7-2 and TRBJ2-7; D may be TRBD1 (6 bases). This clonotype was obtained from a middle-aged woman in good health and CMV-seropositive. Material: PBMCs. DNA for the CDR3: TGTGCCAGCAGCTTGATCACGAGACAGGCGGGCGAGCAGTACTTC. Encoded protein: CASSLITRQAGEQYF.